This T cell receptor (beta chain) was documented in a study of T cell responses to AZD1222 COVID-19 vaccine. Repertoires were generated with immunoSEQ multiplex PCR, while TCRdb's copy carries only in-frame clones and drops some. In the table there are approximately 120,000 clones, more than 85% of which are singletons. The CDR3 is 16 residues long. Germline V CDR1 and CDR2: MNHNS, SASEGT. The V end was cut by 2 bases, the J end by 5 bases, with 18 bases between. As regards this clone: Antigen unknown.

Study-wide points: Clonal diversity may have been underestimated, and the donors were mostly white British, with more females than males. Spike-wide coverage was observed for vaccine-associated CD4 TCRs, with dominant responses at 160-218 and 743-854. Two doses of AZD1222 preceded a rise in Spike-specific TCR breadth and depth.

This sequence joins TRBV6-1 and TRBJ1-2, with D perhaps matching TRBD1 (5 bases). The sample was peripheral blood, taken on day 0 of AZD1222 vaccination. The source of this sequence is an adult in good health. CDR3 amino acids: CASSESGAGLGYGYTF. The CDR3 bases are TGTGCCAGCAGTGAAAGTGGGGCAGGGTTGGGGTATGGCTACACCTTC.